A selection of T cell receptor beta chains follows, all from one sample in a study of cytomegalovirus exposure and HLA in healthy donors. Libraries were prepared by immunoSEQ multiplex PCR; TCRdb keeps only in-frame clonotypes and omits some of them. The sample yields about 120,000 clones, about four fifths seen once. What was sequenced was PBMCs. The receptors were gathered from a human donor in good health. CDR3s include the opening cysteine and the closing phenylalanine or tryptophan. The D gene is left open where the match is weak. The size of a clone is reported for some rows only, either as once, few or many, or as a class for expanded clones.

j_gene,d_gene,abundance,v_gene,CDR3aa,CDR3nt
TRBJ2-5,NA,NA,TRBV7-9,CASGGAAETQYF,TGTGCCAGCGGGGGGGCGGCGGAGACCCAGTACTTC
TRBJ1-1,NA,once,TRBV20-1,CSLGVTEAFF,TGCAGTCTAGGGGTCACTGAAGCTTTCTTT
TRBJ2-2,NA,few,TRBV7-9,CASSLGEVAGELFF,TGTGCCAGCAGCTTAGGAGAAGTTGCCGGGGAGCTGTTTTTT
TRBJ1-5,NA,once,TRBV28,CASSLDRPNNQPQHF,TGTGCCAGCAGCCTAGACAGGCCGAACAATCAGCCCCAGCATTTT
TRBJ2-6,TRBD2,NA,TRBV28,CASRGFGRGVSGANVLTF,TGTGCCAGCAGGGGATTTGGGCGGGGGGTCTCTGGGGCCAACGTCCTGACTTTC
TRBJ1-1,TRBD1,NA,TRBV5-1,CASSRPGTGGYGGTEAFF,TGCGCCAGCAGCAGACCCGGGACAGGGGGGTACGGCGGCACTGAAGCTTTCTTT
TRBJ1-5,TRBD1,NA,TRBV19,CASGTGSGNQPQHF,TGTGCCAGTGGGACAGGGAGCGGGAATCAGCCCCAGCATTTT
TRBJ2-7,TRBD2,NA,TRBV7-2,CASSSSGGSSYEQYF,TGTGCCAGCAGCAGTAGCGGGGGGAGTTCCTACGAGCAGTACTTC
TRBJ1-1,NA,few,TRBV5-1,CASSLRTENTEAFF,TGCGCCAGCAGCTTGCGGACAGAGAACACTGAAGCTTTCTTT
TRBJ1-4,NA,NA,TRBV5-1,CASSPTGYVTSPTNEKLFF,TGCGCCAGCAGCCCGACAGGATACGTTACGAGCCCAACTAATGAAAAACTGTTTTTT
TRBJ2-5,NA,NA,TRBV27,CASSFETSVETQYF,TGTGCCAGCAGTTTTGAGACTAGTGTTGAGACCCAGTACTTC
TRBJ1-4,NA,NA,TRBV7-9,CASSTGHGNEKLFF,TGTGCCAGCAGCACGGGACACGGTAATGAAAAACTGTTTTTT
TRBJ2-3,NA,NA,TRBV5-4,CASSSEGRTDTQYF,TGTGCCAGCAGTTCGGAGGGGAGGACAGATACGCAGTATTTT
TRBJ1-2,NA,NA,TRBV12-5,CASGLPTDSLYGYTF,TGTGCTAGTGGTTTGCCGACGGACAGCCTCTATGGCTACACCTTC
TRBJ2-7,NA,few,TRBV6-5,CASSYTAVGGPDEQYF,TGTGCCAGCAGTTACACCGCCGTCGGGGGGCCTGACGAGCAGTACTTC
TRBJ1-1,NA,few,TRBV12-1,CASSLPGQGPQDTEAFF,TGTGCCAGCAGCTTGCCGGGACAGGGCCCTCAGGACACTGAAGCTTTCTTT
TRBJ1-6,NA,NA,TRBV5-1,CASSYYPPDSPLHF,TGCGCCAGCAGCTACTATCCACCGGATTCACCCCTCCACTTT